This T cell receptor (beta chain) appears in the sequencing data of a study of breast tumors, draining lymph nodes, adjacent tissues. By proportion, this clonotype is medium-sized. Breast cancer patients provided tissue from their axillary draining lymph nodes. TCRdb re-derived calls from the multiplex PCR reads in MiXCR, one entry per CDR3 protein. Of some 230,000 distinct CDR3 sequences listed, nearly 35% are singletons. Trimming cost V 5 bases and J 0 bases; bases outside gene matches: 10. This CDR3 contains 17 residues. CDR1 is KGHDR and CDR2 is SFDVKD in the germline V gene. The TCR comes from a female donor with breast cancer. Some clones in this sample may be carry-over from other donors' samples. What was sequenced was axillary lymph node tissue. The chain carries TRBV24-1 and TRBJ2-3, with 7 bases aligning to TRBD1. The CDR3 sequence is CATSASGTASSTDTQYF. CDR3 nucleotides: TGTGCCACCAGTGCCTCGGGGACAGCCTCTAGCACAGATACGCAGTATTTT.